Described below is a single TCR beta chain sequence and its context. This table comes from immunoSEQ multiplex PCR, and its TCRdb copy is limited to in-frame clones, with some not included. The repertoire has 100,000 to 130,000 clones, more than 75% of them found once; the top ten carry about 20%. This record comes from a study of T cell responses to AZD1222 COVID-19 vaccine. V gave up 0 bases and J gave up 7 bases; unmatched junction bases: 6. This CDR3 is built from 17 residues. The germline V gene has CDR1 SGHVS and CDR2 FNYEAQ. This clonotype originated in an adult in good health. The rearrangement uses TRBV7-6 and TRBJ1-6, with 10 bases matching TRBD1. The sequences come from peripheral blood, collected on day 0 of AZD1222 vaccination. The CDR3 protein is CASSLATGGARNSPLHF. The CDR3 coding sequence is TGTGCCAGCAGCTTAGCGACAGGGGGCGCGAGGAATTCACCCCTCCACTTT. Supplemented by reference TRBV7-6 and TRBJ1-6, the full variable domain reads GAGVSQSPRYKVTKRGQDVALRCDPISGHVSLYWYRQALGQGPEFLTYFNYEAQQDKSGLPNDRFSAERPEGSISTLTIQRTEQRDSAMYRCASSLATGGARNSPLHFGNGTRLTVT.